Listed here are 23 T cell receptor beta chains from one sample, sequenced in a study of T cell responses to AZD1222 COVID-19 vaccine. Produced via immunoSEQ multiplex PCR; TCRdb's table is partial and in-frame only. The table includes 150,000 to 200,000 clones, just over 85% detected once. Sequenced material: peripheral blood, taken 28 days after the second AZD1222 dose. The receptors were sampled from an adult who received the AZD1222 COVID-19 vaccine.

The genes are TRBV19 and TRBJ2-5; 8 nucleotides match TRBD2. Germline CDR1 and CDR2: LNHDA and SQIVND (reference sequence). V lost 5 bases and J lost 0; bases outside the gene matches: 5. The CDR3 totals 15 residues. The CDR3 nucleotides are TGTGCCAGTAGTGACCGCGGGGGGCACCAAGAGACCCAGTACTTC. This sequence encodes CASSDRGGHQETQYF.

This rearrangement joins TRBV6-5 to TRBJ1-2; D call uncertain. The CDR3 extends over 15 amino acids. The V end was cut by 2 bases, the J end by 7 bases, with 17 bases between. The V gene's germline CDR1 is MNHEY and CDR2 SVGAGI. The CDR3 spells CASSYGGLEDLGYTF. CDR3 nucleotides: TGTGCCAGCAGTTACGGAGGCCTGGAGGATCTTGGCTACACCTTC.

The chain is built from TRBV2 and TRBJ1-2; 9 bases are shared with TRBD1. The CDR3 has 13 residues. The trim removed 8 bases at V and 4 bases at J, leaving 5 bases unmatched. CDR1 is SNHLY, CDR2 FYNNEI, per germline. The CDR3 here is CASGTGFSYGYTF. CDR3 nucleotides: TGTGCCAGCGGGACAGGGTTTAGCTATGGCTACACCTTC.

The chain uses TRBV12-3 or TRBV12-4 and TRBJ1-1; D may be TRBD1 (5 bases). The V gene lost 9 bases and the J gene lost 10 bases, with 18 bases spanning the gap. CDR3 length: 12 amino acids. The CDR3 protein is CASKPLQGVAFF. The CDR3 DNA reads TGTGCCAGTAAACCTTTGCAGGGTGTAGCTTTCTTT.

The J gene is TRBJ1-2, the V gene TRBV2; D is possibly TRBD1 (6 bases). The CDR3 runs to 13 residues. Deletions cut 4 bases from V and 0 bases from J, with 6 bases between. The germline gives CDR1 SNHLY, CDR2 FYNNEI. The CDR3 nucleotides are TGTGCCAGCAGTGCAGGGGCTAACTATGGCTACACCTTC. Translated, it gives CASSAGANYGYTF.

The chain recombines TRBV5-1 with TRBJ2-3; the D gene could be TRBD1 or TRBD2 (5 bases each). The V gene lost 4 bases and the J gene lost 5 bases, with 17 bases spanning the gap. The CDR3 is made up of 15 amino acids. Looked up from germline, CDR1 is SGHRS and CDR2 is YFSETQ. CDR3 nucleotide sequence: TGCGCCAGCAGCCTGTATAGGGGCGCGGGAGATACGCAGTATTTT. Protein product: CASSLYRGAGDTQYF.

The gene calls are TRBV9 and TRBJ1-3; possible D gene TRBD1, 6 bases. Germline CDR1 and CDR2: SGDLS and YYNGEE. This CDR3 has 18 amino acids. Trimming shortened V by 3 bases and J by 2 bases, and 21 bases separated the two germline ends. Written as DNA, the CDR3 is TGTGCCAGCAGCGCCCCCGACCGGGACACCTTGACTGGAAACACCATATATTTT. Translated, it gives CASSAPDRDTLTGNTIYF. Variable domain in full (rest from reference TRBV9 and TRBJ1-3): DSGVTQTPKHLITATGQRVTLRCSPRSGDLSVYWYQQSLDQGLQFLIQYYNGEERAKGNILERFSAQQFPDLHSELNLSSLELGDSALYFCASSAPDRDTLTGNTIYFGEGSWLTVV.

The V gene is TRBV19, the J gene TRBJ1-5; TRBD1 matches 11 bases. The J segment lost 6 bases and the V segment lost 3 bases, leaving 7 bases of the junction unmatched. The V gene's germline CDR1 is LNHDA and CDR2 SQIVND (reference sequence). CDR3 length: 16 amino acids. CDR3 sequence: CASSIPGQGARQPQHF. CDR3 nucleotide sequence: TGTGCCAGTAGTATCCCCGGACAGGGGGCACGTCAGCCCCAGCATTTT.

V gene TRBV5-4 combines with J gene TRBJ2-2; 7 bases match TRBD1. CDR3 length equals 15 residues. Per the germline V gene, CDR1 is SGHNT and CDR2 is YYREEE (reference sequence). V was clipped by 1 base and J by 6 bases; unmatched bases: 6. In DNA, the CDR3 is TGTGCCAGCAGCTTGAGGGGGCGCAACCCCGGGGAGCTGTTTTTT. Amino acids: CASSLRGRNPGELFF.

This rearrangement joins TRBV6-1 to TRBJ1-4, with D tentatively TRBD1 (5 bases). The germline gives CDR1 MNHNS, CDR2 SASEGT. The V and J ends lost 0 bases and 7 bases respectively, with 12 bases between them. This CDR3 has 15 amino acids. The CDR3 DNA reads as TGTGCCAGCAGTGAAGCGTCAGGGCTACTTGAAAAACTGTTTTTT. Amino acid sequence: CASSEASGLLEKLFF.

The CDR3 protein is CASGGTGKEYTEAFF. The CDR3 DNA follows: TGTGCCAGCGGGGGTACAGGGAAGGAGTACACTGAAGCTTTCTTT. This chain uses TRBV28 with TRBJ1-1, with TRBD1 as a possible D gene (6 bases). The CDR3 covers 15 residues. The V end was cut by 8 bases, the J end by 3 bases, with 19 bases between. Germline assignment: CDR1 MDHEN and CDR2 SYDVKM.

The J gene is TRBJ2-7, the V gene TRBV6-5, with D perhaps TRBD2 (5 bases). V gave up 8 bases and J gave up 2 bases, with 16 bases separating them. The V gene's germline CDR1 is MNHEY and CDR2 SVGAGI. The CDR3 sequence is 14 residues long. CDR3 amino acids: CASGPPGGTYEQYF. The CDR3 DNA reads TGTGCCAGCGGCCCCCCCGGAGGAACCTACGAGCAGTACTTC.

The genes are TRBV2 and TRBJ1-1, with a weak D call TRBD1 (6 bases). Germline CDR1 SNHLY, CDR2 FYNNEI. The CDR3 has 13 residues. Trimming took off 6 bases at V and 1 base at J, with 9 bases between the two ends. The CDR3 sequence: CASRQQGNTEAFF. The CDR3 region has the DNA TGTGCCAGCAGGCAACAGGGGAACACTGAAGCTTTCTTT. Looking up the rest from reference TRBV2 and TRBJ1-1 gives the full variable domain: EPEVTQTPSHQVTQMGQEVILRCVPISNHLYFYWYRQILGQKVEFLVSFYNNEISEKSEIFDDQFSVERPDGSNFTLKIRSTKLEDSAMYFCASRQQGNTEAFFGQGTRLTVV.

This clone appeared a few times. The CDR3 DNA reads as TGTGCCAGCAGCGTAGATCGGGCTTTTGGCTCACCCCTCCACTTT. Amino acids: CASSVDRAFGSPLHF. V is TRBV9 and J is TRBJ1-6; no clear D gene. The CDR3 is 15 amino acids. The germline V gene has CDR1 SGDLS and CDR2 YYNGEE. Trimming stripped 0 bases from V and 10 bases from J, with 14 bases between.

The genes are TRBV9 and TRBJ2-2; maybe TRBD2 (7 bases). Germline V gene lookup returns CDR1 SGDLS and CDR2 YYNGEE. V was cut by 3 bases and J by 1 base, with 13 bases left in between. The CDR3 has 16 amino acids. For the CDR3, the DNA is TGTGCCAGCAGCGGTGGCGGGGGCCTGAACACCGGGGAGCTGTTTTTT. Protein product: CASSGGGGLNTGELFF.

The rearrangement links TRBV7-8 to TRBJ2-7, with 7 bases aligning to TRBD1. V dropped 1 base and J dropped 2; count of bases not matched to a gene: 5. This CDR3 comprises 15 residues. Germline V lookup: CDR1 SGHVS, CDR2 FQNEAQ. For the CDR3, the DNA is TGTGCCAGCAGCTTAGAGGGGGCGCGGGCCTACGAGCAGTACTTC. Translated: CASSLEGARAYEQYF.

The chain carries TRBV6-5 and TRBJ1-2; D is uncertain. Trimming shortened V by 5 bases and J by 3 bases, and 7 bases separated the two germline ends. This CDR3 contains 12 residues. Looked up from germline, CDR1 is MNHEY and CDR2 is SVGAGI. DNA for the CDR3: TGTGCCAGCAGTCGAAGTGACTATGGCTACACCTTC. This encodes CASSRSDYGYTF.

The chain links TRBV19 to TRBJ1-2, with D uncertain. Germline V CDR1 and CDR2: LNHDA, SQIVND (reference sequence). CDR3 length: 14 amino acids. V lost 7 bases and J lost 2, with 14 bases in between. The CDR3 is CASTETNVNYGYTF. The DNA for the CDR3 is TGTGCCAGTACCGAGACTAACGTCAACTATGGCTACACCTTC.

The rearrangement joins TRBV23-1 to TRBJ1-2, with D unclear. TRBV23-1 has ORF status, its function being uncertain. This CDR3 region has 17 residues. With 0 bases removed from V and 2 bases from J, the gap between germline ends came to 16 bases. CDR3 sequence (DNA): TGCGCCAGCAGTCAATCGGTTAGCTTCTTCTTGAACTATGGCTACACCTTC. It encodes CASSQSVSFFLNYGYTF.

The count of this clone is one. The CDR3 reads CASSDQTGENEKLFF. CDR3 nucleotides: TGTGCCAGCAGTGATCAGACAGGGGAGAATGAAAAACTGTTTTTT. The J gene is TRBJ1-4, the V gene TRBV6-1, with 8 bases matching TRBD1. This CDR3 contains 15 residues. In germline, CDR1 is MNHNS, CDR2 SASEGT. The trim removed 3 bases at V and 5 bases at J, leaving 5 bases unmatched.

The J gene is TRBJ1-6, the V gene TRBV19, with 7 bases fitting TRBD1. CDR3 size: 15 residues. Unmatched junction bases numbered 8, after V lost 5 bases and J lost 7 bases. Per germline, CDR1 LNHDA and CDR2 SQIVND (reference sequence). The CDR3 reads CASSGDPGGNSPLHF. DNA for the CDR3: TGTGCCAGTAGTGGTGATCCAGGGGGGAATTCACCCCTCCACTTT.

This rearrangement joins TRBV6-5 to TRBJ1-3; 7 nucleotides line up with TRBD1. Trimming cost V 5 bases and J 7 bases; bases outside gene matches: 8. The CDR3 has 14 residues. Germline loops: CDR1 MNHEY, CDR2 SVGAGI. This CDR3 reads CASSPTGPQNTIYF. In nucleotides, the CDR3 is TGTGCCAGCAGTCCGACAGGGCCGCAGAACACCATATATTTT.

The V and J genes are TRBV30 and TRBJ2-6; 7 bases align to TRBD2. The CDR3 runs to 15 residues. The germline CDR1 and CDR2 sequences are GTSNPN and SVGIG (reference sequence). The V segment lost 7 bases and the J segment 0 bases; nucleotides outside the gene matches: 6. CDR3 sequence: CAYPRGSSGANVLTF. The CDR3 nucleotides are TGTGCCTACCCCCGCGGGAGCTCTGGGGCCAACGTCCTGACTTTC.